This T cell receptor beta chain was obtained from a study of PD-L1 blockade in urothelial cancer. The overall study: Starting in about 2014, patients were given atezolizumab (1,200 mg intravenously every 3 weeks). Tumor samples showed a median count of roughly 1,400 T cells. Study-wide results and caveats: Durable benefit coincided with more tumor-infiltrating T lymphocytes. Rather than right before treatment, one FFPE tumor sample per patient was taken at another time.

This clone came up a few times. Its target is unknown. The data were produced by immunoSEQ multiplex PCR, yet TCRdb's version contains in-frame clones alone and is incomplete. The table includes 35,000 to 45,000 clones, more than 35% detected once. This CDR3 region has 15 residues. V dropped 0 bases and J dropped 3 bases, with 9 bases sitting between them. Germline CDR1 is MNHGY and CDR2 is SAAAGT. This TCR derives from a man in his fifties or sixties with urothelial cancer. The V call is TRBV6-8, the J call TRBJ1-3, with a tentative D call TRBD1 (5 bases). The sequencing here drew on tumor tissue, taken before atezolizumab (anti-PD-L1) treatment. The CDR3: CASSYSTQGGNTIYF. CDR3 coding DNA: TGTGCCAGCAGTTACTCGACTCAGGGTGGAAACACCATATATTTT.